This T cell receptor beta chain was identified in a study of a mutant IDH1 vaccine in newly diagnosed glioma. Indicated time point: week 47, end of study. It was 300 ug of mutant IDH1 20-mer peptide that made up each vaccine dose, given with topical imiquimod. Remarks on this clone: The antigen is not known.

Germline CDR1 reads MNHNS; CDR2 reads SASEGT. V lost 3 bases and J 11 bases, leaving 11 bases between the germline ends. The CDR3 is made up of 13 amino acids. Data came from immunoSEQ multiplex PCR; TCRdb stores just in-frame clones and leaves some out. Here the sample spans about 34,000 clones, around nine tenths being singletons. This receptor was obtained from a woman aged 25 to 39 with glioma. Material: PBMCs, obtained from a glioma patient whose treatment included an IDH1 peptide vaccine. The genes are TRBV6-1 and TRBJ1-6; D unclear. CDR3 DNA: TGTGCCAGCAGTGAGCCCCTCGCCCCACCCCTCCACTTT. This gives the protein CASSEPLAPPLHF.